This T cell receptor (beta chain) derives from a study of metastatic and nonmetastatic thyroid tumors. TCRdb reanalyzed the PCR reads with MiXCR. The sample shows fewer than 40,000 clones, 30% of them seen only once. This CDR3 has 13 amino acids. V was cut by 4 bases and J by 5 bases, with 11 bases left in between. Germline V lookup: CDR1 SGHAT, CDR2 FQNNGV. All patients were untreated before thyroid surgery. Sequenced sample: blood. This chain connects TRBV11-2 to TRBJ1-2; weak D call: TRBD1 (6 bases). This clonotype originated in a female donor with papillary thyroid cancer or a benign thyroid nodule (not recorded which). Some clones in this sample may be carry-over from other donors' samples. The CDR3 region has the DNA TGTGCCAGCAGCTGGGACATGGAGTATGGCTACACCTTC. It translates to CASSWDMEYGYTF.